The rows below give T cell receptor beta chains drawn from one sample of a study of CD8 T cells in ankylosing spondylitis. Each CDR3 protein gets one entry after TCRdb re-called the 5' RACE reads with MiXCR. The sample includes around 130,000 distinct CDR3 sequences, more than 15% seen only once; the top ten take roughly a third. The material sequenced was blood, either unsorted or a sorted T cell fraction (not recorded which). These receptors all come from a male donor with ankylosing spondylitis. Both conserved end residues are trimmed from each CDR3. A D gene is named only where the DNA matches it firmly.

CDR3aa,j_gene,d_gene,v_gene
SVGDLRYPYEQY,TRBJ2-7,.,TRBV29-1
ASSATRTGGDEKLF,TRBJ1-4,TRBD1,TRBV2
ASSLIGLAGASTGELF,TRBJ2-2,TRBD2,TRBV13
ASSQDRGYSYEQY,TRBJ2-7,.,TRBV3-1
SVLMGLARETQY,TRBJ2-5,TRBD2,TRBV29-1
ASSSSDRSLEAF,TRBJ1-1,.,TRBV7-2
ASSLVTGHTYNEQF,TRBJ2-1,.,TRBV7-9
ASSKGLADSYEQY,TRBJ2-7,TRBD2,TRBV7-9
ASTPRDGQETQY,TRBJ2-5,.,TRBV6-1
ASSLDTSPLH,TRBJ1-6,.,TRBV5-1
SVHRGARPNEQF,TRBJ2-1,.,TRBV29-1
ASSLIAGAVTGELF,TRBJ2-2,TRBD2,TRBV7-8
ASSDSGTGKNDEQY,TRBJ2-7,TRBD1,TRBV2
ASSIVLGNEQF,TRBJ2-1,.,TRBV19
ASSWTIPPSGANVLT,TRBJ2-6,.,TRBV5-1
AISAISSYEQY,TRBJ2-7,.,TRBV10-3
ASSGLAGGSEQY,TRBJ2-7,TRBD2,TRBV25-1
ASSSTTGMGNEQY,TRBJ2-7,TRBD1,TRBV5-6
ASSQLQENSPLH,TRBJ1-6,.,TRBV4-1
ASSLKGVSYEQY,TRBJ2-7,.,TRBV27
ASSQARGGSGIYYEQY,TRBJ2-7,TRBD2,TRBV4-3
ASSLARPVEQY,TRBJ2-7,.,TRBV7-2
AWDRDSEQY,TRBJ2-7,TRBD1,TRBV30
ASSLVLAGSHEQF,TRBJ2-1,TRBD2,TRBV7-6
ASSYAGGVTKNIQY,TRBJ2-4,TRBD2,TRBV13
ARRGLETQY,TRBJ2-5,.,TRBV21-1
SAYTLSGRADEQF,TRBJ2-1,TRBD2,TRBV20-1
ASSYSETQY,TRBJ2-5,.,TRBV6-2/TRBV6-3
ASSFQDGGPYSNQPQH,TRBJ1-5,.,TRBV28
ATSRAGRLSWNEQF,TRBJ2-1,.,TRBV15
ASSHGTGAYEQY,TRBJ2-7,TRBD1,TRBV4-1
ASSLTPLAGVGFNEQF,TRBJ2-1,TRBD2,TRBV12-3/TRBV12-4
ASSQEVGPSSYNEQF,TRBJ2-1,.,TRBV4-2
ASRHYPPGVHQETQY,TRBJ2-5,.,TRBV12-3/TRBV12-4
ASSPGPGELFF,TRBJ2-2,.,TRBV7-9
ASSLGGRTGELF,TRBJ2-2,.,TRBV28
ASSQGGSGYEQY,TRBJ2-7,.,TRBV4-3
ASSYPGLAGGSSYNEQF,TRBJ2-1,TRBD2,TRBV5-1
ASSPRLAGGPISDTQY,TRBJ2-3,TRBD2,TRBV27
ASTDIAGVGSYEQY,TRBJ2-7,TRBD2,TRBV6-1
ASSQVLAKNIQY,TRBJ2-4,.,TRBV4-1
ASGLVGASYEQY,TRBJ2-7,.,TRBV12-5
ASSVEGGDTGELF,TRBJ2-2,TRBD2,TRBV9
ASSRAGGPVGELF,TRBJ2-2,TRBD2,TRBV3-1
ASTRTGPLGSPLH,TRBJ1-6,TRBD1,TRBV27
ASSFAGVLNEQF,TRBJ2-1,TRBD2,TRBV12-3/TRBV12-4
SGRGLGEAF,TRBJ1-1,TRBD1,TRBV29-1
ASSKTGTSGSQATDTQY,TRBJ2-3,.,TRBV21-1
ASSPTSGRVYEQY,TRBJ2-7,TRBD2,TRBV5-1
ASSQEHLAGGNEQF,TRBJ2-1,TRBD2,TRBV4-1
ASSLELGLDMNTEAF,TRBJ1-1,.,TRBV11-2
ASSLNLGLANEKLF,TRBJ1-4,.,TRBV7-2
ASSLGTLMNTEAF,TRBJ1-1,.,TRBV12-3/TRBV12-4
ASSPDGPYEQY,TRBJ2-7,.,TRBV7-8
ASSMTSDNEQF,TRBJ2-1,TRBD2,TRBV7-9
ATSDPGSPYEQY,TRBJ2-7,.,TRBV24-1